This section outlines one T cell receptor (beta chain) sequence together with its context. The antigen is unknown. This sample was included in a study of shared clonotypes between healthy human individuals. Whole-study results and caveats: Enrolling few donors narrowed the genetic and exposure-history diversity that was represented.

Sorted-subset replicate PCRs used roughly 210 ng of genomic DNA. This amount corresponded to tens of thousands of T cell genomes. The data were produced by immunoSEQ multiplex PCR, yet TCRdb's version contains in-frame clones alone and is incomplete. Of fewer than 3 million clones listed, 80% to 95% are singletons. This CDR3 is 18 amino acids long. Germline V gives CDR1 SGHTA, CDR2 FQGNSA. V lost 4 bases, J lost 4 bases, and 23 bases lay in between. The sequence derives from a man aged 18 to 29 in good health. Some clones in this sample may be carry-over from other donors' samples. The chain couples TRBV7-2 to TRBJ2-1, with D perhaps matching TRBD1 or TRBD2 (5 bases each). The material sequenced was naive CD4+ T cells from PBMCs. Subset described: CD45RA+ positively selected. As DNA, the CDR3 is TGTGCCAGCAGCTCTCTATCCGCGACAGCGGATTATTACAATGAGCAGTTCTTC. Residues: CASSSLSATADYYNEQFF.